These T cell receptor beta chains were read from a single sample in a study of cytotoxic CD8 clonotypes in ibrutinib-treated CLL. Method: immunoSEQ multiplex PCR; TCRdb's copy keeps in-frame clones and lacks some. The data contain roughly 250,000 clones, roughly 70% of them singletons. This specimen consisted of PBMCs, obtained after 24 months of ibrutinib treatment. All receptors derive from a human donor with chronic lymphocytic leukemia. Each CDR3 is given with its conserved first and last residue. The D gene is left open where the match is weak. Expanded clones get a size class; other rows say once, few or many, or leave the size out.

length: 15; J: TRBJ2-5; size: .; D: TRBD2; V: TRBV2; CDR3: CASSDGGGTQETQYF; DNA: TGTGCCAGCAGTGACGGGGGAGGGACCCAAGAGACCCAGTACTTC
length: 15; J: TRBJ2-1; size: .; D: TRBD2; V: TRBV9; CDR3: CASSDVSTSRNEQFF; DNA: TGTGCCAGCAGCGACGTTTCGACTAGCAGGAATGAGCAGTTCTTC
length: 15; J: TRBJ1-1; size: .; D: .; V: TRBV5-1; CDR3: CASSREDRFDAEAFF; DNA: TGCGCCAGCAGCCGAGAAGACAGGTTCGACGCTGAAGCTTTCTTT
length: 10; J: TRBJ2-3; size: .; D: TRBD1; V: TRBV7-9; CDR3: CASSRQGQYF; DNA: TGTGCCAGCAGCCGACAGGGGCAGTATTTT
length: 14; J: TRBJ2-7; size: once; D: .; V: TRBV9; CDR3: CASSVVPNSYEQYF; DNA: TGTGCCAGCAGCGTAGTTCCGAACTCCTACGAGCAGTACTTC
length: 16; J: TRBJ2-7; size: .; D: TRBD2; V: TRBV12-5; CDR3: CASAWGIRGRIYEQYF; DNA: TGTGCTAGTGCCTGGGGGATACGCGGGAGAATTTACGAGCAGTACTTC
length: 14; J: TRBJ1-4; size: .; D: TRBD1; V: TRBV27; CDR3: CASSFRQGKEKLFF; DNA: TGTGCCAGCAGTTTCCGACAGGGAAAAGAAAAACTGTTTTTT
length: 13; J: TRBJ1-5; size: once; D: .; V: TRBV6-5; CDR3: CASSYGRNQPQHF; DNA: TGTGCCAGCAGTTACGGGCGCAATCAGCCCCAGCATTTT
length: 11; J: TRBJ2-5; size: .; D: .; V: TRBV12-5; CDR3: CASGFGETQYF; DNA: TGTGCTAGTGGTTTTGGGGAGACCCAGTACTTC
length: 14; J: TRBJ2-1; size: few; D: .; V: TRBV12-5; CDR3: CASGSGAIYNEQFF; DNA: TGTGCTAGTGGATCAGGGGCTATCTACAATGAGCAGTTCTTC
length: 17; J: TRBJ1-3; size: once; D: .; V: TRBV28; CDR3: CASSLGQLRGSGNTIYF; DNA: TGTGCCAGCAGTTTAGGGCAGCTAAGGGGCTCTGGAAACACCATATATTTT
length: 15; J: TRBJ1-1; size: .; D: .; V: TRBV15; CDR3: CATSPSRAGSAEAFF; DNA: TGTGCCACCAGCCCCTCCAGGGCAGGGAGCGCTGAAGCTTTCTTT
length: 15; J: TRBJ2-5; size: once; D: .; V: TRBV15; CDR3: CATSTELGGGETQYF; DNA: TGTGCCACCAGCACCGAACTCGGAGGTGGGGAGACCCAGTACTTC
length: 16; J: TRBJ2-6; size: .; D: .; V: TRBV29-1; CDR3: CSVEWDRNSGANVLTF; DNA: TGCAGCGTTGAATGGGACCGCAACTCTGGGGCCAACGTCCTGACTTTC
length: 14; J: TRBJ1-2; size: .; D: TRBD1; V: TRBV29-1; CDR3: CSVAGTGGFHGYTF; DNA: TGCAGCGTTGCCGGGACAGGGGGCTTCCATGGCTACACCTTC
length: 12; J: TRBJ2-5; size: .; D: .; V: TRBV7-9; CDR3: CASSLGQGTQYF; DNA: TGTGCCAGCAGCTTAGGACAAGGGACCCAGTACTTC
length: 16; J: TRBJ2-5; size: .; D: TRBD1; V: TRBV28; CDR3: CASRLRQGDFQETQYF; DNA: TGTGCCAGCAGATTAAGACAGGGGGACTTTCAAGAGACCCAGTACTTC
length: 11; J: TRBJ2-7; size: .; D: .; V: TRBV6-5; CDR3: CASAQGLEQYF; DNA: TGTGCCAGCGCCCAGGGGTTGGAGCAGTACTTC
length: 16; J: TRBJ1-2; size: .; D: TRBD1; V: TRBV6-5; CDR3: CASSSQQGAADYGYTF; DNA: TGTGCCAGCAGTTCTCAGCAGGGGGCTGCTGACTATGGCTACACCTTC
length: 17; J: TRBJ2-7; size: .; D: TRBD1; V: TRBV7-8; CDR3: CASSSMQLGTGSYEQYF; DNA: TGTGCCAGCAGCTCCATGCAGCTTGGGACAGGGTCCTACGAGCAGTACTTC
length: 14; J: TRBJ2-1; size: .; D: .; V: TRBV4-1; CDR3: CASSPLTTDNEQFF; DNA: TGCGCCAGCAGCCCTCTTACAACCGACAATGAGCAGTTCTTC
length: 18; J: TRBJ1-5; size: .; D: TRBD1; V: TRBV27; CDR3: CASRVKWDSLNSNQPQHF; DNA: TGTGCCAGCAGAGTAAAATGGGACAGCCTGAATAGCAATCAGCCCCAGCATTTT
length: 15; J: TRBJ1-2; size: .; D: TRBD1; V: TRBV5-4; CDR3: CASSLVEDRGYGYTF; DNA: TGTGCCAGCAGCTTGGTGGAGGACAGGGGCTATGGCTACACCTTC
length: 15; J: TRBJ2-2; size: .; D: TRBD2; V: TRBV28; CDR3: CASSLGTSDTGELFF; DNA: TGTGCCAGCAGTTTAGGGACTAGCGACACCGGGGAGCTGTTTTTT
length: 11; J: TRBJ1-5; size: few; D: .; V: TRBV11-2; CDR3: CASSSPGPQHF; DNA: TGTGCCAGCAGCTCCCCAGGGCCCCAGCATTTT
length: 17; J: TRBJ2-6; size: .; D: .; V: TRBV29-1; CDR3: CSVEFEDPGSGANVLTF; DNA: TGCAGCGTTGAATTTGAGGACCCGGGCTCTGGGGCCAACGTCCTGACTTTC
length: 14; J: TRBJ1-3; size: .; D: .; V: TRBV29-1; CDR3: CSVEVFDSGNTIYF; DNA: TGCAGCGTTGAAGTCTTTGATTCTGGAAACACCATATATTTT
length: 13; J: TRBJ2-7; size: .; D: .; V: TRBV27; CDR3: CASSRTQSYEQYF; DNA: TGTGCCAGCAGTCGGACTCAATCCTACGAGCAGTACTTC
length: 15; J: TRBJ1-1; size: .; D: .; V: TRBV5-4; CDR3: CASSFGGEMNTEAFF; DNA: TGTGCCAGCAGCTTCGGAGGGGAAATGAACACTGAAGCTTTCTTT
length: 16; J: TRBJ2-1; size: few; D: TRBD2; V: TRBV25-1; CDR3: CASIPGGLAGINEQFF; DNA: TGTGCCAGCATCCCCGGGGGGCTAGCGGGCATCAATGAGCAGTTCTTC
length: 13; J: TRBJ2-3; size: .; D: .; V: TRBV7-3; CDR3: CASSPLGGGTQYF; DNA: TGTGCCAGCAGCCCGCTCGGAGGTGGTACGCAGTATTTT
length: 13; J: TRBJ2-7; size: .; D: .; V: TRBV5-1; CDR3: CASSVGATYEQYF; DNA: TGCGCCAGCAGTGTTGGGGCAACCTACGAGCAGTACTTC
length: 17; J: TRBJ2-6; size: .; D: .; V: TRBV5-1; CDR3: CASSTGLANSGANVLTF; DNA: TGCGCCAGCAGCACCGGACTGGCAAACTCTGGGGCCAACGTCCTGACTTTC
length: 13; J: TRBJ2-5; size: .; D: TRBD1; V: TRBV19; CDR3: CASSRQGKETQYF; DNA: TGTGCCAGTAGTAGACAGGGGAAAGAGACCCAGTACTTC
length: 11; J: TRBJ2-1; size: .; D: .; V: TRBV12-5; CDR3: CASGLTHEQFF; DNA: TGTGCTAGTGGTTTGACCCATGAGCAGTTCTTC
length: 12; J: TRBJ1-1; size: .; D: TRBD1; V: TRBV29-1; CDR3: CSVGTGDTEAFF; DNA: TGCAGCGTTGGTACAGGGGACACTGAAGCTTTCTTT
length: 17; J: TRBJ1-2; size: .; D: TRBD1; V: TRBV27; CDR3: CASSLSPTGGVKYGYTF; DNA: TGTGCCAGCAGTTTATCCCCGACAGGGGGCGTGAAGTATGGCTACACCTTC
length: 15; J: TRBJ2-7; size: .; D: .; V: TRBV11-3; CDR3: CASSLGYGKGLEQYF; DNA: TGTGCCAGCAGCTTAGGGTATGGGAAGGGTCTCGAGCAGTACTTC
length: 15; J: TRBJ1-5; size: .; D: .; V: TRBV7-2; CDR3: CASTPNAGSNQPQHF; DNA: TGTGCCAGCACCCCGAACGCAGGGTCCAATCAGCCCCAGCATTTT
length: 12; J: TRBJ1-4; size: few; D: .; V: TRBV5-1; CDR3: CASSRESEKLFF; DNA: TGCGCCAGCAGCCGCGAAAGTGAAAAACTGTTTTTT